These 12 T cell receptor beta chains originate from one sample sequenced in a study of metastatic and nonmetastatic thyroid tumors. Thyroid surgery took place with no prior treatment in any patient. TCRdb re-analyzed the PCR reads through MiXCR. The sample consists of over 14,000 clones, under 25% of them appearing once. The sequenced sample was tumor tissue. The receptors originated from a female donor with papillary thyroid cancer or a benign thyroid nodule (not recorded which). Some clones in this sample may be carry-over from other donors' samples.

CDR3 sequence: CASSLDPSRGAKQYF. The CDR3 region has the DNA TGCGCCAGCAGCTTGGATCCCTCGCGGGGAGCGAAGCAGTACTTC. The gene calls are TRBV5-1 and TRBJ2-7; D is possibly TRBD2 (6 bases). Trimming removed 0 bases from V and 8 bases from J, with 18 bases in between. Germline lookup yields CDR1 SGHRS and CDR2 YFSETQ. The length of the CDR3 is 15 residues.

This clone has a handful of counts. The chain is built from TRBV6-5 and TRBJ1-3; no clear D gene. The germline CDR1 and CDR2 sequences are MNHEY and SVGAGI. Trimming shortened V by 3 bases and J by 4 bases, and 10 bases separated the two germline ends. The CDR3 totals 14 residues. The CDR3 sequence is CASSYTQRGNTIYF. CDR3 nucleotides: TGTGCCAGCAGTTATACACAGAGAGGAAACACCATATATTTT.

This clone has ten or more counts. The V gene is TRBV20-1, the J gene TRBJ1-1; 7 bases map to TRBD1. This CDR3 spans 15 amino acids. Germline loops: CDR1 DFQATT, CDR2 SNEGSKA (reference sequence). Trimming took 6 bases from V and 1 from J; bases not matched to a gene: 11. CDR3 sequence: CSASARQGENTEAFF. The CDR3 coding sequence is TGCAGTGCCTCAGCCAGACAGGGAGAGAACACTGAAGCTTTCTTT.

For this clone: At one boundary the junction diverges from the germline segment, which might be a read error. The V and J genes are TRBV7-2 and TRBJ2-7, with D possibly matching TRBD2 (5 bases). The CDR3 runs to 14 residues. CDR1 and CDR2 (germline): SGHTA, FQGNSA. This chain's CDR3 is CVSSLDGIGDEQYF. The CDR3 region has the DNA TGTGTCAGCAGCTTAGACGGGATCGGGGACGAGCAGTACTTC.

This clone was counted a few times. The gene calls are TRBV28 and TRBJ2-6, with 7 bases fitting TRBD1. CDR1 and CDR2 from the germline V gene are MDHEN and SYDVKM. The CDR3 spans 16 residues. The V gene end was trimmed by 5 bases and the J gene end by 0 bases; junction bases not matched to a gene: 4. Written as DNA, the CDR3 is TGTGCCAGCAGTAGGGGACAGCCCTCTGGGGCCAACGTCCTGACTTTC. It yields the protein CASSRGQPSGANVLTF.

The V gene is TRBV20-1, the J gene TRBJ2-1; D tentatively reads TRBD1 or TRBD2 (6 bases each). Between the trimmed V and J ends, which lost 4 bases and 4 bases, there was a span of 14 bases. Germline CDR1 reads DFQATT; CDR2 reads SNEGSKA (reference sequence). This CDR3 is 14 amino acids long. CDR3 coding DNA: TGCAGTGCTAACCCCCGGGGGCTTTACAATGAGCAGTTCTTC. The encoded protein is CSANPRGLYNEQFF.

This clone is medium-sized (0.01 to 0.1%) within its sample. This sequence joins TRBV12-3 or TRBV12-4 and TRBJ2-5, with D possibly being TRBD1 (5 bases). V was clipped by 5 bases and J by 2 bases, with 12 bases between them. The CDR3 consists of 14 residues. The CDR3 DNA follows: TGTGCCAGCAGTCCTTCGACAGCACAAGAGACCCAGTACTTC. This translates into CASSPSTAQETQYF.

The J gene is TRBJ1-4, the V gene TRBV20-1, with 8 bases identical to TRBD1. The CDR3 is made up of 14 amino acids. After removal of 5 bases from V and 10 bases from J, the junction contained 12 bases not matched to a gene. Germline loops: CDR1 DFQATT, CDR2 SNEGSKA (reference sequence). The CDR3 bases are TGCAGTGCTTACCGACAGGGGTCAAACCCAAAACTGTTTTTT. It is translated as CSAYRQGSNPKLFF.

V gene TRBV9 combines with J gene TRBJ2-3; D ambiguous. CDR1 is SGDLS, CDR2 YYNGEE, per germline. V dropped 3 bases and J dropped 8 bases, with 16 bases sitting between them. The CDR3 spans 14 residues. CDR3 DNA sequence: TGTGCCAGCAGCGCTCTCCTGGTGCGTGGTACGCAGTATTTT. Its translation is CASSALLVRGTQYF. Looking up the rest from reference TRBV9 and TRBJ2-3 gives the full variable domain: DSGVTQTPKHLITATGQRVTLRCSPRSGDLSVYWYQQSLDQGLQFLIQYYNGEERAKGNILERFSAQQFPDLHSELNLSSLELGDSALYFCASSALLVRGTQYFGPGTRLTVL.

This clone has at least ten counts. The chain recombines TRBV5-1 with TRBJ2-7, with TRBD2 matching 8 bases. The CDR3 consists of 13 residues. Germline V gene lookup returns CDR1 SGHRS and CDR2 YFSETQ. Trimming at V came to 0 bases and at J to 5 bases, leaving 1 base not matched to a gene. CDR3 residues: CASSLGTSNEQYF. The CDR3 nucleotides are TGCGCCAGCAGCTTGGGGACTAGCAACGAGCAGTACTTC.

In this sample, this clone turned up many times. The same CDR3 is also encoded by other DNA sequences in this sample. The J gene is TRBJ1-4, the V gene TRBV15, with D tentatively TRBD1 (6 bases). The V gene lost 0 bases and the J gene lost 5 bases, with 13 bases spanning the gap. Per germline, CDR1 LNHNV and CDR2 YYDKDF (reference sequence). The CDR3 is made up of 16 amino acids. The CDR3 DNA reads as TGTGCCACCAGCAGAGATCAAGGGGGAGGGAATGAAAAACTGTTTTTT. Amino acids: CATSRDQGGGNEKLFF.

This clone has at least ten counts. The CDR3 nucleotides are TGCAGTGCTGGGGGAGTAAGGTCTCAGCCCCAGCATTTT. Protein: CSAGGVRSQPQHF. The chain couples TRBV20-1 to TRBJ1-5; the D gene is possibly TRBD1 (5 bases). The CDR3 has 13 residues. The germline CDR1 and CDR2 sequences are DFQATT and SNEGSKA (reference sequence). Trimming took 5 bases from V and 6 from J, leaving 14 bases between them.